These T cell receptor beta chains were read from a single sample in a study of cytomegalovirus exposure and HLA in healthy donors. Assay: immunoSEQ multiplex PCR; the TCRdb copy retains only in-frame clones and omits some. The table lists over 150,000 clones, 60% to 85% of them singletons. Material: PBMCs. The receptors were sampled from a woman aged 40 to 55 in good health and CMV-seronegative. Both conserved end residues are part of each CDR3. A D gene is named only where the DNA matches it firmly. The size entry is marked missing in some rows and otherwise reads once, few, many or a size class.

>TRBJ2-2|TRBV11-3|13|NA|NA
TGTGCCAGCAGCGGGACAAACACCGGGGAGCTGTTTTTT
CASSGTNTGELFF
>TRBJ1-1|TRBV28|13|NA|NA
TGTGCCAGCAGTTTCCAGGAGAACACTGAAGCTTTCTTT
CASSFQENTEAFF
>TRBJ2-1|TRBV6-1|18|NA|TRBD2
TGTGCCAGCAGTGAAGTAGGGGCGGGAGGCCTCTCCTACAATGAGCAGTTCTTC
CASSEVGAGGLSYNEQFF
>TRBJ1-1|TRBV6-6|14|NA|TRBD1
TGTGCCAGCAGGACAGGGGGCGAAAGGACTGAAGCTTTCTTT
CASRTGGERTEAFF
>TRBJ2-3|TRBV6-6|13|NA|TRBD2
TGTGCCGTGTGCCGGGAGGGCACAGATACGCAGTATTTT
CAVCREGTDTQYF
>TRBJ1-2|TRBV5-1|15|NA|TRBD1
TGCGCCAGCAGCTTGACCCCAACAGGGGCGGAGGGCTACACCTTC
CASSLTPTGAEGYTF
>TRBJ1-2|TRBV5-1|15|few|TRBD1
TGCGCCAGCAGCTTGGAAGGGACAGGGGGCTATGGCTACACCTTC
CASSLEGTGGYGYTF
>TRBJ2-7|TRBV29-1|12|NA|TRBD2
TGCAGCGGGGAGGGGCCGGGCTACGAGCAGTACTTC
CSGEGPGYEQYF
>TRBJ1-3|TRBV6-5|15|NA|NA
TGTGCCAGCAGTTTAACCCCGAGCTCTGGAAACACCATATATTTT
CASSLTPSSGNTIYF
>TRBJ1-1|TRBV10-2|12|NA|NA
TGCGCCAGCCTTGCAGGGAACACTGAAGCTTTCTTT
CASLAGNTEAFF
>TRBJ2-7|TRBV1|16|NA|NA
TGCACCAGCAGCCGACTAGCGGGAGGTTTCTCCTACGAGCAGTACTTC
CTSSRLAGGFSYEQYF
>TRBJ1-2|TRBV6-6|16|NA|TRBD1
TGTGCCAGCAGTTACCGACAGGGACAGGATAACTATGGCTACACCTTC
CASSYRQGQDNYGYTF
>TRBJ1-1|TRBV7-9|13|few|NA
TGTGCCAGCAGCTTTGGACAGTACACTGAAGCTTTCTTT
CASSFGQYTEAFF
>TRBJ1-5|TRBV11-3|17|NA|NA
TGTGCCAGCAGCTTAGAACGGGGACTCTATAGCAATCAGCCCCAGCATTTT
CASSLERGLYSNQPQHF
>TRBJ1-4|TRBV30|14|NA|NA
TGTGCCTGGAAAGGGGTAGGGGAACTAGAAAAACTGTTTTTT
CAWKGVGELEKLFF
>TRBJ1-6|TRBV28|17|NA|TRBD1
TGTGCCAGCAGCAATGAAAGGACAGGCCGCTTCAATTCACCCCTCCACTTT
CASSNERTGRFNSPLHF
>TRBJ2-6|TRBV2|17|NA|NA
TGTGCCAGCAGAGCGGGCGTCGGAAGCTCTGGGGCCAACGTCCTGACTTTC
CASRAGVGSSGANVLTF
>TRBJ2-2|TRBV6-6|16|NA|TRBD1
TGTGCCAGCAGTTTCCCCGGACAGGGGAACACCGGGGAGCTGTTTTTT
CASSFPGQGNTGELFF
>TRBJ1-2|TRBV11-3|14|NA|NA
TGTGCCAGCAGCTTAGGAACAGGGCGGCATGGCTACACCTTC
CASSLGTGRHGYTF
>TRBJ2-1|TRBV7-6|15|few|TRBD1
TGTGCCAGCAGGGCGGACAGGGGCTCCTACAATGAGCAGTTCTTC
CASRADRGSYNEQFF
>TRBJ1-1|TRBV2|12|NA|NA
TGTGCCAGCAGCCTCCCCCGAAGAGGAGCTTTCTTT
CASSLPRRGAFF
>TRBJ2-7|TRBV13|15|few|TRBD2
TGTGCCAGCAGCCCCGGGACTATACCTAACTACGAGCAGTACTTC
CASSPGTIPNYEQYF
>TRBJ1-3|TRBV18|14|few|NA
TGTGCCAGCTCACCGGTCAGGGTCGGAAACACCATATATTTT
CASSPVRVGNTIYF
>TRBJ2-7|TRBV5-4|16|NA|TRBD1
TGTGCCAGCAGCTTGCCGGAGGGACAGGGAGCCTACGAGCAGTACTTC
CASSLPEGQGAYEQYF
>TRBJ2-7|TRBV14|15|NA|TRBD1
TGTGCCAGCAGCCAAGGGGACAGCCCTTCCTACGAGCAGTACTTC
CASSQGDSPSYEQYF
>TRBJ2-1|TRBV7-9|14|NA|TRBD2
TGTGCCAGCTGGGGGGGGGTACCAATTGGTGAGCAGTTCTTC
CASWGGVPIGEQFF
>TRBJ1-2|TRBV29-1|11|NA|NA
TGCAGCGTTGACGGAGGGACTGGCTACACCTTC
CSVDGGTGYTF
>TRBJ2-3|TRBV18|18|NA|TRBD2
TGTGCCAGCTCACCAAACCCTAGCGGGGTCTCTAGCACAGATACGCAGTATTTT
CASSPNPSGVSSTDTQYF
>TRBJ2-7|TRBV5-1|14|NA|NA
TGCGCCAGCAGCCCCATGGCGGAAAAAAGGGAGCAGTACTTC
CASSPMAEKREQYF